This T cell receptor beta chain was recovered during a study of blood T cell repertoires in COVID-19. In the study overall: Samples of COVID-19 (acute and convalescent) were obtained from the United States, Italy and Spain. From T cells, B-cell-depleted T cells, or PBMCs came the material, which was cDNA or gDNA.

This CDR3 spans 17 amino acids. CDR1 is SGHTA, CDR2 FQGNSA, per germline. V was clipped by 1 base and J by 4 bases, with 19 bases between them. Authors' data handling: Amplifying reference gene primers gave estimates of nucleated cell counts. Only in-frame clones appear in the TCRdb table, and some are missing; sequencing was by immunoSEQ multiplex PCR. V and J calls and clone size are given by that table; D and trimming were obtained from the DNA. The repertoire holds some 220,000 clones, with 80% as singletons. Sequenced material: peripheral blood. This clonotype was sampled from a woman between 65 and 79 years old with acute or convalescent COVID-19. The chain combines TRBV7-2 with TRBJ2-5; perhaps TRBD1 as D (7 bases). CDR3 nucleotide sequence: TGTGCCAGCAGCTTAGGTCCGGCGGGAACAGGGGCAGAGACCCAGTACTTC. Translating it yields CASSLGPAGTGAETQYF.